These 28 T cell receptor beta chains were sequenced from one sample in a study of blood T cell repertoires in COVID-19. Sequencing was performed with immunoSEQ multiplex PCR; in TCRdb, only in-frame clones are kept and a portion is missing. The table lists 150,000 to 200,000 clones, around 87% of them singletons. Sample: peripheral blood. Receptor source: a man younger than 30 with acute or convalescent COVID-19.

The sample holds one count of this clone. V is TRBV28 and J is TRBJ1-2; 9 bases fit TRBD1. Per the germline V gene, CDR1 is MDHEN and CDR2 is SYDVKM. The CDR3 sequence is 16 residues long. V lost 5 bases to trimming and J lost 3 bases; unmatched junction nucleotides: 10. The CDR3 sequence: CASSPGGTGRDYGYTF. The CDR3, as DNA: TGTGCCAGCAGTCCTGGCGGGACAGGGAGGGACTATGGCTACACCTTC.

The chain couples TRBV7-9 to TRBJ2-1, with 10 bases matching TRBD2. V lost 5 bases and J lost 5; bases outside the gene matches: 6. This CDR3 region has 15 residues. Germline CDR1 SEHNR, CDR2 FQNEAQ (reference sequence). The CDR3 sequence: CASSMGLANNNEQFF. The CDR3 DNA reads TGTGCCAGCAGCATGGGACTAGCGAACAACAATGAGCAGTTCTTC.

The chain employs TRBV11-2 and TRBJ1-2; 9 positions match TRBD1. This CDR3 spans 13 amino acids. The J segment lost 7 bases and the V segment lost 5 bases, leaving 5 bases of the junction unmatched. CDR1 is SGHAT, CDR2 FQNNGV, per germline. The CDR3 sequence is CASSPTGGLGYTF. The CDR3, as DNA: TGTGCCAGCAGCCCAACAGGGGGCCTTGGCTACACCTTC.

The CDR3 protein is CASSYDRGGYEQYF. CDR3 nucleotides: TGTGCCAGCAGCTACGACAGGGGCGGCTACGAGCAGTACTTC. J is TRBJ2-7 and V is TRBV7-8; TRBD1 aligns across 8 bases. Germline V gene sequence: CDR1 SGHVS, CDR2 FQNEAQ. The trim removed 4 bases at V and 3 bases at J, leaving 5 bases unmatched. This CDR3 region has 14 residues.

The chain combines TRBV11-2 with TRBJ1-6, with D possibly TRBD1 on 5 matching bases. Trimming shortened V by 6 bases and J by 4 bases, and 10 bases separated the two germline ends. This CDR3 has 14 residues. Per the germline V gene, CDR1 is SGHAT and CDR2 is FQNNGV. The CDR3 region has the DNA TGTGCCAGCAGTGACCAGGGTTATAATTCACCCCTCCACTTT. It codes for CASSDQGYNSPLHF.

V and J are TRBV19 and TRBJ2-2, with no clear D. The CDR3 is 15 amino acids. Germline CDR1 and CDR2: LNHDA and SQIVND (reference sequence). Between the trimmed V and J ends, which lost 1 base and 1 base, there was a span of 7 bases. CDR3 residues: CASSIGHLNTGELFF. In DNA, the CDR3 is TGTGCCAGTAGTATAGGACACCTGAACACCGGGGAGCTGTTTTTT.

The rearrangement uses TRBV7-2 and TRBJ2-4; the D gene is possibly TRBD2 (6 bases). The germline CDR1 and CDR2 sequences are SGHTA and FQGNSA. V was cut by 1 base and J by 7 bases, with 14 bases left in between. The length of the CDR3 is 15 residues. The CDR3: CASSLGWGVQNIQYF. DNA for the CDR3: TGTGCCAGCAGCTTAGGCTGGGGGGTACAGAACATTCAGTACTTC.

This clone was counted between two and nine times. This sequence joins TRBV7-8 and TRBJ1-6; no reliable D call. Germline-derived CDR1 and CDR2 are SGHVS and FQNEAQ. Between the trimmed V and J ends, which lost 5 bases and 6 bases, there was a span of 14 bases. CDR3 length equals 15 residues. CDR3 sequence: CASSQSGSTNSPLHF. The CDR3 DNA sequence: TGTGCCAGCAGCCAGAGTGGGAGTACTAATTCACCCCTCCACTTT. Variable domain in full (rest from reference TRBV7-8 and TRBJ1-6): GAGVSQSPRYKVAKRGQDVALRCDPISGHVSLFWYQQALGQGPEFLTYFQNEAQLDKSGLPSDRFFAERPEGSVSTLKIQRTQQEDSAVYLCASSQSGSTNSPLHFGNGTRLTVT.

CDR3 loop: CAWTRGANYGYTF. The DNA of the CDR3 is TGTGCCTGGACCCGGGGAGCTAACTATGGCTACACCTTC. This chain connects TRBV30 to TRBJ1-2; D gene unclear. Germline V gives CDR1 GTSNPN, CDR2 SVGIG (reference sequence). V was cut by 4 bases and J by 0 bases, with 9 bases left in between. The CDR3 contains 13 residues.

This clone was seen only a few times. The chain carries TRBV6-6 and TRBJ2-1, with 9 bases lining up with TRBD2. The CDR3 is made up of 16 amino acids. The trim removed 4 bases at V and 4 bases at J, leaving 8 bases unmatched. From germline, CDR1 is MNHNY and CDR2 SVGAGI (reference sequence). The CDR3 spells CASSSTGTSRYNEQFF. CDR3 sequence (DNA): TGTGCCAGCAGTTCCACCGGGACTAGCAGGTACAATGAGCAGTTCTTC.

This clone showed up just once. This sequence joins TRBV5-1 and TRBJ2-3; TRBD2 agrees at 9 bases. CDR1 SGHRS and CDR2 YFSETQ come from the germline V gene. V lost 0 bases, J lost 6 bases, and 5 bases stayed unmatched. This CDR3 is built from 15 residues. This CDR3 is CASSLVAGVMDTQYF. In DNA form, the CDR3 reads TGCGCCAGCAGCTTGGTAGCGGGGGTGATGGATACGCAGTATTTT.

V is TRBV6-5 and J is TRBJ1-5, with 9 bases aligning to TRBD1. Germline V CDR1 and CDR2: MNHEY, SVGAGI. V lost 0 bases, J lost 5 bases, and 5 bases stayed unmatched. The CDR3 loop spans 16 amino acids. The CDR3 DNA is TGTGCCAGCAGTTACTCGTTTACAGGGGGCGATCAGCCCCAGCATTTT. It encodes CASSYSFTGGDQPQHF.

V is TRBV2 and J is TRBJ2-3; D not certain. This CDR3 comprises 16 residues. V was clipped by 7 bases and J by 3 bases, with 20 bases between them. Germline lookup yields CDR1 SNHLY and CDR2 FYNNEI. CDR3 protein: CASNPTPEPRTDTQYF. The CDR3 nucleotides read TGTGCCAGCAATCCGACACCTGAACCAAGAACAGATACGCAGTATTTT.

This clone was found once. The chain joins TRBV3-1 (or the pseudogene TRBV3-2) to TRBJ1-4, with 7 bases matching TRBD1. After removal of 4 bases from V and 0 bases from J, the junction contained 2 bases not matched to a gene. Germline values: CDR1 LGHDT, CDR2 YNNKEL (reference sequence). CDR3 length: 15 residues. In DNA form, the CDR3 reads TGTGCCAGCAGCCGAACAGGGGCAACTAATGAAAAACTGTTTTTT. Encoded protein: CASSRTGATNEKLFF.

This rearrangement joins TRBV30 to TRBJ1-4; D gene uncertain. Germline assignment: CDR1 GTSNPN and CDR2 SVGIG (reference sequence). The CDR3 loop spans 15 amino acids. V lost 1 base and J lost 3, with 12 bases in between. CDR3 DNA sequence: TGTGCCTGGAGTGCCCCCGGGTCGTCTAATGAAAAACTGTTTTTT. Amino acid sequence: CAWSAPGSSNEKLFF.

This chain uses TRBV7-8 with TRBJ1-1, with D uncertain. The CDR3 covers 13 residues. Trimming took off 3 bases at V and 5 bases at J, with 10 bases between the two ends. Germline V lookup: CDR1 SGHVS, CDR2 FQNEAQ. CDR3 DNA sequence: TGTGCCAGCAGCTTCGCAGGCGTAACTGAAGCTTTCTTT. Its protein product is CASSFAGVTEAFF. The full variable domain, with the rest looked up from reference TRBV7-8 and TRBJ1-1, is GAGVSQSPRYKVAKRGQDVALRCDPISGHVSLFWYQQALGQGPEFLTYFQNEAQLDKSGLPSDRFFAERPEGSVSTLKIQRTQQEDSAVYLCASSFAGVTEAFFGQGTRLTVV.

V and J are TRBV19 and TRBJ1-2; D might be TRBD1 (5 bases). Germline loops: CDR1 LNHDA, CDR2 SQIVND (reference sequence). CDR3 length equals 15 residues. Trimming removed 3 bases at V and 4 bases at J, with 15 bases between. CDR3 coding DNA: TGTGCCAGTAGTATGGTAAGTTGGGGACTCTATGGCTACACCTTC. This gives the protein CASSMVSWGLYGYTF.

This clone came up a few times. The chain has TRBV7-2 and TRBJ2-7; D is possibly TRBD1 (6 bases). V was pared by 8 bases and J by 6 bases, with 11 bases between. This CDR3 has 11 residues. Germline V gives CDR1 SGHTA, CDR2 FQGNSA. Here the CDR3 reads CASRKGGEQYF. The CDR3 DNA sequence: TGTGCCAGCCGCAAAGGGGGCGAGCAGTACTTC.

The chain joins TRBV19 to TRBJ2-5; 10 bases are a match to TRBD1. The germline CDR1 and CDR2 sequences are LNHDA and SQIVND (reference sequence). Losses at the gene ends were 4 bases for V and 4 bases for J; bases not matched to a gene: 6. This CDR3 has 15 residues. The DNA of the CDR3 is TGTGCCAGTAGTACGACCGGGACAGGGGCAGAGACCCAGTACTTC. It encodes CASSTTGTGAETQYF. The full variable domain, in which reference TRBV19 and TRBJ2-5 provide the parts outside the CDR3, is DGGITQSPKYLFRKEGQNVTLSCEQNLNHDAMYWYRQDPGQGLRLIYYSQIVNDFQKGDIAEGYSVSREKKESFPLTVTSAQKNPTAFYLCASSTTGTGAETQYFGPGTRLLVL.

This chain joins TRBV10-1 and TRBJ2-5; the D gene is possibly TRBD2 (7 bases). CDR3 length: 14 amino acids. The V gene's germline CDR1 is WNHNN and CDR2 SYGVQD (reference sequence). Trimming pared 4 bases from V and 7 bases from J, leaving 16 bases between. DNA for the CDR3: TGCGCCAGCAGTGCGGGGGGCGCCTCGGGGACCCAGTACTTC. Residues: CASSAGGASGTQYF.

CDR3 loop: CASSLGQGIRNEKLFF. The CDR3 bases are TGTGCCAGCAGTTTGGGACAGGGGATTCGCAATGAAAAACTGTTTTTT. This chain joins TRBV27 and TRBJ1-4, with 10 bases lining up with TRBD1. The length of the CDR3 is 16 residues. Germline assignment: CDR1 MNHEY and CDR2 SMNVEV (reference sequence). V lost 3 bases to trimming and J lost 5 bases; unmatched junction nucleotides: 6.

The rearrangement joins TRBV27 to TRBJ1-2; 8 nucleotides agree with TRBD1. The CDR3 spans 15 residues. With V trimmed by 5 bases and J by 5 bases, 10 bases remained unmatched. Germline lookup yields CDR1 MNHEY and CDR2 SMNVEV (reference sequence). This chain's CDR3 is CASSPWQGASYGYTF. In DNA form, the CDR3 reads TGTGCCAGCAGTCCCTGGCAGGGGGCGAGTTATGGCTACACCTTC.

The chain has TRBV4-2 and TRBJ1-2; TRBD1 agrees at 7 bases. The CDR3 has 17 amino acids. V lost 1 base, J lost 0 bases, and 8 bases stayed unmatched. Germline CDR1 LGHNA, CDR2 YNFKEQ. CDR3: CASSQVGTETSNYGYTF. Here the CDR3 DNA reads TGTGCCAGCAGCCAAGTCGGGACAGAGACGTCTAACTATGGCTACACCTTC.

The rearrangement links TRBV19 to TRBJ1-5; unclear D gene. This CDR3 has 15 residues. V shed 7 bases and J shed 0 bases, with 13 bases lying between them. The germline V gene has CDR1 LNHDA and CDR2 SQIVND (reference sequence). CDR3 coding DNA: TGTGCCAGTACCGGGGATACGAATAGCAATCAGCCCCAGCATTTT. Translating gives CASTGDTNSNQPQHF.

The J gene is TRBJ2-1, the V gene TRBV30, with 10 positions matching TRBD1. CDR1 and CDR2 (germline): GTSNPN, SVGIG (reference sequence). This CDR3 spans 13 amino acids. The V and J ends lost 8 bases and 4 bases, in that order; junction bases with no gene match: 5. This chain's CDR3 is CARDRGTYNEQFF. The CDR3 bases are TGTGCCAGGGACAGGGGCACTTACAATGAGCAGTTCTTC.

This sequence joins TRBV28 and TRBJ2-1; perhaps TRBD1 as D (5 bases). Germline CDR1 MDHEN, CDR2 SYDVKM. Trimming removed 7 bases from V and 0 bases from J, with 19 bases in between. This CDR3 comprises 17 residues. In DNA, the CDR3 is TGTGCCAGCAATTCTCCATCGACAGCTACCTCCTACAATGAGCAGTTCTTC. It translates to CASNSPSTATSYNEQFF.

The chain couples TRBV7-2 to TRBJ1-4, with TRBD1 identical over 8 bases. The CDR3 has 13 amino acids. V was clipped by 1 base and J by 8 bases; unmatched bases: 0. Germline V gene data show CDR1 as SGHTA and CDR2 as FQGNSA. The CDR3 nucleotides read TGTGCCAGCAGCTTAGGGACAGGGGAAAAACTGTTTTTT. Translation gives CASSLGTGEKLFF.

The chain recombines TRBV12-3 or TRBV12-4 with TRBJ2-3; D perhaps matches TRBD2 (5 bases). V was clipped by 5 bases and J by 6 bases, with 12 bases between them. CDR3 size: 13 residues. This CDR3 reads CASSGASRDTQYF. The DNA of the CDR3 is TGTGCCAGCAGTGGTGCTAGCCGCGATACGCAGTATTTT.